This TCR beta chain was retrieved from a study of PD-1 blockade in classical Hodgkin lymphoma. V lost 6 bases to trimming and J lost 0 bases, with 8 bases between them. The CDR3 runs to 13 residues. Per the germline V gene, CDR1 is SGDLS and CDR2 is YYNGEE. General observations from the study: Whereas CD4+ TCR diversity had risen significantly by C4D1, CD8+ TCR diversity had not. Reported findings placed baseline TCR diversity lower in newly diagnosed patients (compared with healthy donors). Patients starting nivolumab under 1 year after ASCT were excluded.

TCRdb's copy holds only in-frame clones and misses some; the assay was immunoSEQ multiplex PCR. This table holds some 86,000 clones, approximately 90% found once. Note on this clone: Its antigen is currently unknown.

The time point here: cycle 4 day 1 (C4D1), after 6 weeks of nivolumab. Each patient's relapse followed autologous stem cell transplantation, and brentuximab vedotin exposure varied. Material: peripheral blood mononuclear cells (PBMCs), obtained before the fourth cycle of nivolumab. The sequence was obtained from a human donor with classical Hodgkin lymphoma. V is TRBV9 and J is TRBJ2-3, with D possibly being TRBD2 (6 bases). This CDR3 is CASTGTSTDTQYF. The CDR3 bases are TGTGCCAGCACAGGGACTAGCACAGATACGCAGTATTTT.